These 7 T cell receptor beta chains were sequenced from one sample in a study of CD8 T cells in Susac syndrome. RNA totalling 0.5 to 1 ug underwent reverse transcription with random hexamers. TCRdb reprocessed the immunoSEQ multiplex PCR reads with MiXCR, giving one entry per CDR3 protein. The repertoire has 95,000 to 150,000 distinct CDR3 sequences, around 94% of them found once; the top ten carry about 0.28%. The sample comprised CD8+ T cells from PBMCs. Source of these receptors: a human donor with Susac syndrome.

The chain uses TRBV2 and TRBJ1-1; weak D call: TRBD1 (6 bases). The germline V and J ends were trimmed by 4 bases and 6 bases, with 15 bases remaining between them. Looked up from germline, CDR1 is SNHLY and CDR2 is FYNNEI. CDR3 size: 14 residues. The CDR3 DNA follows: TGTGCCAGCAGTGGTCGGGACAATATGGCTGAAGCTTTCTTT. It codes for CASSGRDNMAEAFF.

The chain is built from TRBV30 and TRBJ1-1; D call uncertain. This CDR3 comprises 13 residues. Germline-derived CDR1 and CDR2 are GTSNPN and SVGIG (reference sequence). Trimming left V 1 base short and J 0 bases short, with 6 bases between. The CDR3 nucleotides read TGTGCCTGGAGTGAAAATCTGAACACTGAAGCTTTCTTT. It codes for CAWSENLNTEAFF.

CDR3: CSVDRGYNEQFF. DNA of the CDR3: TGCAGCGTTGATAGGGGTTACAATGAGCAGTTCTTC. This sequence joins TRBV29-1 and TRBJ2-1, with D possibly TRBD1 on 5 matching bases. CDR1 and CDR2 (germline): SQVTM, ANQGSEA. This CDR3 is 12 amino acids long. Trimming shortened V by 3 bases and J by 4 bases, and 7 bases separated the two germline ends.

V gene TRBV30 combines with J gene TRBJ2-2, with D perhaps matching TRBD1 (6 bases). Trimming pared 3 bases from V and 3 bases from J, leaving 8 bases between. CDR1 is GTSNPN, CDR2 SVGIG, per germline (reference sequence). This CDR3 spans 13 amino acids. Here the CDR3 reads CAWRNRDTGELFF. Here the CDR3 DNA reads TGTGCCTGGAGAAACAGGGACACCGGGGAGCTGTTTTTT.

This clonotype was detected only once. The V and J genes are TRBV6-2 or TRBV6-3 and TRBJ1-1; 7 positions match TRBD1. With 5 bases clipped from V and 2 bases from J, the junction kept 8 bases outside the gene matches. The CDR3 contains 15 residues. Germline V gene sequence: CDR1 MNHEY, CDR2 SVGEGT. Here the CDR3 reads CASSIPWDRNTEAFF. The CDR3 coding sequence is TGTGCCAGCAGTATACCCTGGGACAGAAACACTGAAGCTTTCTTT.

The J gene is TRBJ2-1, the V gene TRBV27; D not resolved. Germline V gene data show CDR1 as MNHEY and CDR2 as SMNVEV (reference sequence). This CDR3 has 10 residues. V was shortened by 5 bases and J by 9 bases, with 5 bases between the two germline ends. The CDR3 is CASSGREQFF. The CDR3 DNA follows: TGTGCCAGCAGTGGCCGTGAGCAGTTCTTC.

The rearrangement joins TRBV13 to TRBJ2-5; D perhaps matches TRBD2 (7 bases). The CDR3 is made up of 12 amino acids. Germline V gene data show CDR1 as PRHDT and CDR2 as FYEKMQ (reference sequence). Trimming left V 6 bases short and J 9 bases short, with 14 bases between. CDR3: CASSYREGPQYF. The CDR3 DNA reads TGTGCCAGCAGTTACAGGGAGGGGCCCCAGTACTTC.